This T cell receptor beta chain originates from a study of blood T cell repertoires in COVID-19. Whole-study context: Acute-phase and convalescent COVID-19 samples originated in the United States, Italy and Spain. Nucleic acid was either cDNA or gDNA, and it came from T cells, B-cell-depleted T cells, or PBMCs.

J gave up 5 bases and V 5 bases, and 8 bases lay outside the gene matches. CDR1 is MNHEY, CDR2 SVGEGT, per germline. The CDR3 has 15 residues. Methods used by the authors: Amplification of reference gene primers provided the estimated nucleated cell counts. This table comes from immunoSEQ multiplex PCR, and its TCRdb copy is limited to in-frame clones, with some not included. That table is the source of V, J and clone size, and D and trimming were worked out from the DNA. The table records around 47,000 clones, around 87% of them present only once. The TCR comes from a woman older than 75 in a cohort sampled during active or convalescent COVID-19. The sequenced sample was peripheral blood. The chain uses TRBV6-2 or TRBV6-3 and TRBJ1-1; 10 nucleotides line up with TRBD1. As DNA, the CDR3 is TGTGCCAGCAGTGCAGACAGGGGGCCGGGGACTGAAGCTTTCTTT. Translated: CASSADRGPGTEAFF.